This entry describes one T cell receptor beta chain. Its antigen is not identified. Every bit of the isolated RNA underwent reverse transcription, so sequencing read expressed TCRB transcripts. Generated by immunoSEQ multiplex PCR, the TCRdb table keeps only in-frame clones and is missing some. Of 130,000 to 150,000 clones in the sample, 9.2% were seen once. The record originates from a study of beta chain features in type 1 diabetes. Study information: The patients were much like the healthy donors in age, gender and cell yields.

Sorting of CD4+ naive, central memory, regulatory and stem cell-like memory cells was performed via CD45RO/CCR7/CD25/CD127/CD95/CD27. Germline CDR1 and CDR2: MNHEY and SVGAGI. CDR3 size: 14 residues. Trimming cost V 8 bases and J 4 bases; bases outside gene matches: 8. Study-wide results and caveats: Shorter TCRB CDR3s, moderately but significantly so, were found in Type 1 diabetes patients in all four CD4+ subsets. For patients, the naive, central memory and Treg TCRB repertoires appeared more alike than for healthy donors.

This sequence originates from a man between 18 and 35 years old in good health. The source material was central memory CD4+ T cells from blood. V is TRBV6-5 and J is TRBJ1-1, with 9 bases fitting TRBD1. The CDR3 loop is CASCGQGKGTEAFF. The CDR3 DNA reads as TGTGCCAGCTGTGGACAGGGGAAAGGCACTGAAGCTTTCTTT.